This T cell receptor (beta chain) stems from a study of T-cell reconstitution after alpha-beta-depleted transplantation in children (TCRdb year 2016). A note on the overall study: Using TCR repertoire profiling, the study quantitatively followed how T-cell immune reconstitution unfolded in children after TCRalphabeta/CD19-depleted allogeneic hematopoietic cell transplantation. The paper's findings and limits, for the study overall: Over the following months the frequencies of hyperexpanded clones went down, and after one year T-cell counts and TCRbeta diversity were mostly credited to newly produced T cells. In some patients, the high TCRbeta diversity seen at day 60 was put down to recipient T cells and intrathymic progenitors that had survived conditioning. About two months after transplant, the apparently early recovery of alphabetaT-cell counts reportedly depended on just several hundred clones that had expanded rapidly and came from non-depleted graft cells.

The germline V gene gives CDR1 as MDHEN and CDR2 as SYDVKM. V has 2 bases trimmed and J has 6 bases trimmed; junction bases matching no gene number 17. The cysteine opens and the phenylalanine closes a CDR3 of 19 amino acids. The read is trimmed to its CDR3 DNA, 57 bases read in frame from base 1. Library creation used PCR. Sequencing was performed on an Illumina HiSeq 2500. To normalize quantification of the TCRbeta repertoire, the TCR libraries were built with molecular barcoding that relied on unique molecular identifiers. TCRdb ran its own pipeline on the public reads, namely fastp trimming at Q25 and MiXCR clone calling, and kept in-frame beta chains. A single entry per CDR3 protein holds the most common genes and DNA from its merged rows. The sample records a few hundred thousand distinct CDR3 sequences, approximately 10% of which are singletons. The top ten hold 25% to 30% of the sample. The treatment or condition label, as the study defines it: allogeneic hematopoietic cell transplantation with graft depleted of TCRalphabeta T cells and CD19 B cells. The children who served as transplant recipients had been given grafts of TCRalphabeta/CD19-depleted allogeneic hematopoietic cells.

There are many counts of this clonotype. Its recognized antigen is unknown. No much larger clone exists at a distance of one base, and base qualities are not known. Specimen: PBMCs, collected before TCRalphabeta/CD19-depleted stem cell transplant. The TCR originated in a child under two years old with acute myeloid leukemia, due to receive a stem cell transplant. Recombination joined TRBV28 with TRBJ1-1; TRBD1 aligns with 11 central bases. The DNA sequence follows: TGTGCCAGCAGTTTACGAAAAAGGGGACAGGGGGTGAGAGGGTCTGAAGCTTTCTTT. It translates as CASSLRKRGQGVRGSEAFF.